The 6 T cell receptor beta chains reported below all come from one sample, sequenced in a study of T-cell memory formation after mild COVID-19. TCRdb processed the 5' RACE reads anew with MiXCR; each CDR3 protein has one entry. The sample holds fewer than 300,000 distinct CDR3 sequences, over 15% seen once. The sequenced sample consisted of PBMCs or a T cell subset sorted from them (not recorded which). Source of these receptors: a man aged 18-30 years who had mild COVID-19 (a few samples of this study predate the infection). Cell type and time point are not known.

The chain recombines TRBV3-1 with TRBJ2-1; 9 bases are shared with TRBD2. With 8 bases clipped from V and 1 base from J, the junction kept 9 bases outside the gene matches. Germline V gene data show CDR1 as LGHDT and CDR2 as YNNKEL (reference sequence). The CDR3 is 16 residues long. The DNA of the CDR3 is TGTGCCAGCGGGCCTGATAGCGGGGGATCCTACAATGAGCAGTTCTTC. Translation gives CASGPDSGGSYNEQFF.

This clonotype has more than one count but fewer than ten. The J gene is TRBJ2-2, the V gene TRBV20-1, with D uncertain. The CDR3 contains 14 residues. CDR1 and CDR2 (germline): DFQATT, SNEGSKA (reference sequence). V was pared by 1 base and J by 2 bases, with 8 bases between. The DNA of the CDR3 is TGCAGTGCTAGAGGTTTCGATAACACCGGGGAGCTGTTTTTT. The encoded protein is CSARGFDNTGELFF.

The rearrangement links TRBV4-3 to TRBJ2-5, with 11 bases identical to TRBD2. The trim removed 0 bases at V and 5 bases at J, leaving 8 bases unmatched. This CDR3 contains 17 residues. Germline V lookup: CDR1 LGHNA, CDR2 YSLEER. DNA of the CDR3: TGCGCCAGCAGCCAAGAAGGGCTAGCGGGGGGAGAGGAGACCCAGTACTTC. It encodes CASSQEGLAGGEETQYF.

The chain uses TRBV24-1 and TRBJ2-7, with 8 bases identical to TRBD1. Trimming cost V 8 bases and J 2 bases; bases outside gene matches: 22. This CDR3 has 19 residues. Germline-derived CDR1 and CDR2 are KGHDR and SFDVKD. CDR3 nucleotide sequence: TGTGCCACCAATCTACCAGGACAGGGACGGAATTCGAAGACCTACGAGCAGTACGTC. Protein: CATNLPGQGRNSKTYEQYV.

The rearrangement joins TRBV4-3 to TRBJ2-7; D uncertain. CDR3 length equals 14 residues. Germline V lookup: CDR1 LGHNA, CDR2 YSLEER. V was clipped by 1 base and J by 0 bases, with 7 bases between them. CDR3 in amino acids: CASSQGTPSYEQYF. The CDR3 DNA follows: TGCGCCAGCAGCCAAGGGACGCCCTCCTACGAGCAGTACTTC.

Only a few counts were recorded for this clonotype. The chain has TRBV19 and TRBJ2-1; 11 bases align to TRBD1. Unmatched junction bases numbered 1, after V lost 8 bases and J lost 7 bases. Germline CDR1 reads LNHDA; CDR2 reads SQIVND (reference sequence). The CDR3 has 12 amino acids. DNA for the CDR3: TGTGCCAGTGGACAGGGGGCTAATGAGCAGTTCTTC. It codes for CASGQGANEQFF.